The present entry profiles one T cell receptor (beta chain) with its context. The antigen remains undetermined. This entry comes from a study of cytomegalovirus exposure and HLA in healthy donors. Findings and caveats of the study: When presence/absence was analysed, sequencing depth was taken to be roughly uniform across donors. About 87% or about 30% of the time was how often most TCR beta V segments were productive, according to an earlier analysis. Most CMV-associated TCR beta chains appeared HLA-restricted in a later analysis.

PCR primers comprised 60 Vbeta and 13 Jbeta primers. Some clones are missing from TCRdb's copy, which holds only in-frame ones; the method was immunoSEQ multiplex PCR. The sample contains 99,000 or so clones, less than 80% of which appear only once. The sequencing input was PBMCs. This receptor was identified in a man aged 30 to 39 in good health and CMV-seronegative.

CDR3 coding DNA: TGTGCCAGCAGCTTAAGAGGAGAGACGAGCTCCTACGAGCAGTACTTC. As protein: CASSLRGETSSYEQYF. The chain couples TRBV7-9 to TRBJ2-7; no definite D call. The CDR3 is made up of 16 amino acids. The V end lost 2 bases, the J end lost 0 bases, and 14 bases lay between the germline ends. Germline lookup yields CDR1 SEHNR and CDR2 FQNEAQ (reference sequence).